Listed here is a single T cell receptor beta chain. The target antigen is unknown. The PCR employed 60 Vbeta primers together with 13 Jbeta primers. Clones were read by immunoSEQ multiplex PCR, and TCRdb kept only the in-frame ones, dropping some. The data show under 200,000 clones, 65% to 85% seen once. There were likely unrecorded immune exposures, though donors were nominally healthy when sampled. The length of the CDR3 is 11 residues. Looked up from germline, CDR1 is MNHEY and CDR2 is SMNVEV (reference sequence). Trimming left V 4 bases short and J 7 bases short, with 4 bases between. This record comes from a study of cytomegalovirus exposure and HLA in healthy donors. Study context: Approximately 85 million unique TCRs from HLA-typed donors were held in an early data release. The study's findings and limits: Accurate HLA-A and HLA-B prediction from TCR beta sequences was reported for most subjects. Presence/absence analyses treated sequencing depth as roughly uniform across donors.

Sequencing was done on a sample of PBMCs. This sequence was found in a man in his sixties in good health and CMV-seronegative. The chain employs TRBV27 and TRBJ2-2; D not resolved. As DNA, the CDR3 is TGTGCCAGCAGTTCGTTCGGGGAGCTGTTTTTT. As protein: CASSSFGELFF.